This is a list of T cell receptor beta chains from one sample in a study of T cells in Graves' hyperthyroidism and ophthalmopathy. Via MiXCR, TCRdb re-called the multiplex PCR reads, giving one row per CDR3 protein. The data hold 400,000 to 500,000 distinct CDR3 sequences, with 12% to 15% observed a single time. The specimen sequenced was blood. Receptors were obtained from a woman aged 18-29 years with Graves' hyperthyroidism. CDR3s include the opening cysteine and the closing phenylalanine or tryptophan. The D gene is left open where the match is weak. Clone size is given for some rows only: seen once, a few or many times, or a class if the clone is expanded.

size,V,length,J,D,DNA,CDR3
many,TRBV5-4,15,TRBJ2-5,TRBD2,TGTGCCAGCAGCTTGGACCTAGCGGGAGTAGAGACCCAGTACTTC,CASSLDLAGVETQYF
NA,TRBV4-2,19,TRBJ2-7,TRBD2,TGTGCCAGCAGCCAAGGGTTGGGACTAGCGGGAGGAGTAACCTACGAGCAGTACTTC,CASSQGLGLAGGVTYEQYF
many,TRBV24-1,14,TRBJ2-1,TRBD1,TGTGCCACCAGTGATGGAACAGGGGGCGGTGAGCAGTTCTTC,CATSDGTGGGEQFF
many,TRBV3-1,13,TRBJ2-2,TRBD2,TGTGCCAGCAGCCAAGGGACTAGCGGGGAGCTGTTTTTT,CASSQGTSGELFF
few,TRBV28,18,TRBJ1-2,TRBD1,TGTGCCAGCAGTTTCCCCCCCCCCGGACAGGGTCCTAACTATGGCTACACCTTC,CASSFPPPGQGPNYGYTF
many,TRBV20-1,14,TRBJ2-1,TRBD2,TGCAGTGCTTGGACTAGCGGGACCAGCAATGAGCAGTTCTTC,CSAWTSGTSNEQFF
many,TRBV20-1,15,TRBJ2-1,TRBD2,TGCAGTGCTAGATCCGGGACTAGTGGGTACAATGAGCAGTTCTTC,CSARSGTSGYNEQFF
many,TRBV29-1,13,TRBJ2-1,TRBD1,TGCAGCGTGTCAGGGGGATCCTACAATGAGCAGTTCTTC,CSVSGGSYNEQFF
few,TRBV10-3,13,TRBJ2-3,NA,TGTGCCAGTACAGGGCTTAGCACAGATACGCAGTATTTT,CASTGLSTDTQYF
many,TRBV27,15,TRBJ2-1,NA,TGTGCCAGCAGTCCTACACGATACTCCTACAATGAGCAGTTCTTC,CASSPTRYSYNEQFF
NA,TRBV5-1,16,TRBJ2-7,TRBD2,TGCGCCAGCAGCTTGGTTGGGCTAGCGGGAGCGAGCGAGCAGTACTTC,CASSLVGLAGASEQYF
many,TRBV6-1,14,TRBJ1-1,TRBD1,TGTGCCAGCAGGGCCAGGGGGCACGGCACTGAAGCTTTCTTT,CASRARGHGTEAFF
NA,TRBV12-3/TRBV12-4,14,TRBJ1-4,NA,TGTGCCAGCAGTTCTAGGACGCGCGATGAAAAACTGTTTTTT,CASSSRTRDEKLFF
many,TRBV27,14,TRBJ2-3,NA,TGTGCCAGCAGACTTCTTAGCGGCACAGATACGCAGTATTTT,CASRLLSGTDTQYF
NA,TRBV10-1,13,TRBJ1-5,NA,TGCGCCAGCAGCGAAGACGAGAATCAGCCCCAGCATTTT,CASSEDENQPQHF
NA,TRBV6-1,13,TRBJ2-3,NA,TGTGCCAGCAGTGAAGCAAGGACAAATACTCAGTATTTT,CASSEARTNTQYF
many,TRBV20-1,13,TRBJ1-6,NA,TGCAGTGCTGTGGACGCACATAATTCACCCCTCCACTTT,CSAVDAHNSPLHF